The 10 T cell receptor beta chains listed next were all sequenced from one sample in a study of blood T cells in healthy people across ages. It was with a sample-barcoded 5' primer and a J-beta primer mix that a second PCR of roughly 6 to 12 cycles was run. TCRdb fed the 5' RACE reads into MiXCR, producing one record per CDR3 protein. The sample holds more than 800,000 distinct CDR3 sequences; 35% to 55% are singletons and the top ten take 15% to 20%. The specimen sequenced was blood. These receptors all stem from a woman aged 55-69 years in good health.

This clonotype was counted only a few times. The chain joins TRBV20-1 to TRBJ1-1; unclear D gene. CDR3 length equals 14 residues. Germline assignment: CDR1 DFQATT and CDR2 SNEGSKA (reference sequence). V dropped 4 bases and J dropped 5 bases, with 17 bases sitting between them. The CDR3 region is CSATRHSLATEAFF. CDR3 bases: TGCAGTGCTACGCGACACTCCCTGGCTACTGAAGCTTTCTTT.

V and J are TRBV6-1 and TRBJ2-7, with 8 bases matching TRBD2. The J call is in doubt because the DNA end fits TRBJ2-5 better. CDR3 length: 16 amino acids. Germline CDR1 MNHNS, CDR2 SASEGT. The CDR3 protein is CASSELTGGIVETQYF. As DNA, the CDR3 is TGTGCCAGCAGTGAATTGACGGGAGGGATCGTAGAGACCCAGTACTTC.

This clonotype was recorded a few times. This chain links TRBV3-1 with TRBJ2-5; possible D gene TRBD1, 6 bases. V lost 0 bases and J lost 1, with 9 bases in between. Germline V gene sequence: CDR1 LGHDT, CDR2 YNNKEL (reference sequence). The CDR3 is 15 residues long. The DNA of the CDR3 is TGTGCCAGCAGCCAAGATAGGGGGAGCCAAGAGACCCAGTACTTC. This gives the protein CASSQDRGSQETQYF.

The CDR3 nucleotides are TGCGCCAGCAGCCCAGTACAGGGCGAGCAGTACTTC. Translating it yields CASSPVQGEQYF. The chain is built from TRBV4-1 and TRBJ2-5; possibly TRBD1 for D (6 bases). The DNA end favors TRBJ2-7, so the J call may be wrong. The CDR3 length is 12 residues. Germline CDR1 and CDR2: MGHRA and YSYEKL.

This clonotype appeared many times. The chain has TRBV27 and TRBJ1-4; TRBD1 aligns across 7 bases. Germline CDR1 and CDR2: MNHEY and SMNVEV (reference sequence). The V gene end was trimmed by 5 bases and the J gene end by 8 bases; junction bases not matched to a gene: 11. This CDR3 spans 15 amino acids. CDR3 region: CASSPPGQGGEKLFF. CDR3 sequence (DNA): TGTGCCAGCAGTCCGCCGGGACAAGGGGGCGAAAAACTGTTTTTT.

The V gene is TRBV6-1, the J gene TRBJ2-4, with TRBD2 matching over 8 bases. Per germline, CDR1 MNHNS and CDR2 SASEGT. This CDR3 spans 14 amino acids. Unmatched junction bases numbered 7, after V lost 3 bases and J lost 9 bases. The CDR3 region is CASSEWGLVGIQYF. For the CDR3, the DNA is TGTGCCAGCAGTGAGTGGGGACTAGTCGGCATTCAGTACTTC.

The chain employs TRBV4-1 and TRBJ2-2; 11 bases match TRBD1. The CDR3 totals 16 residues. Germline V gene sequence: CDR1 MGHRA, CDR2 YSYEKL. V trimming: 0 bases; J trimming: 6 bases; junction bases outside the gene matches: 3. CDR3 nucleotides: TGCGCCAGCAGCCAAGATGGACAGGGGGCCGCCGGGGAGCTGTTTTTT. Protein: CASSQDGQGAAGELFF.

The chain employs TRBV20-1 and TRBJ2-7, with TRBD2 matching over 13 bases. Germline V gene data show CDR1 as DFQATT and CDR2 as SNEGSKA (reference sequence). This CDR3 is 17 amino acids long. V trimming: 5 bases; J trimming: 4 bases; junction bases outside the gene matches: 14. The CDR3 DNA follows: TGCAGTGCTCCGACTAGCGGGAGGCACTCAGACTTGTACGAGCAGTACTTC. Its protein is CSAPTSGRHSDLYEQYF.

The J gene is TRBJ1-2, the V gene TRBV29-1; D possibly corresponds to TRBD1 (6 bases). Germline V CDR1 and CDR2: SQVTM, ANQGSEA. The V end lost 8 bases, the J end lost 2 bases, and 24 bases lay between the germline ends. The CDR3 consists of 16 residues. CDR3 loop: CSYWGAGYGDNYGYTF. DNA of the CDR3: TGCAGCTACTGGGGGGCAGGGTATGGGGACAACTATGGCTACACCTTC.

The chain has TRBV7-9 and TRBJ1-2; D remains unclear. Germline CDR1 and CDR2: SEHNR and FQNEAQ (reference sequence). V was trimmed by 5 bases and J by 4 bases, leaving 11 bases between them. The CDR3 spans 13 residues. Here the CDR3 DNA reads TGTGCCAGCAGCCCCGGAGTAGCCTATGGCTACACCTTC. It is translated as CASSPGVAYGYTF.